This T cell receptor (beta chain) was profiled in a study of cytomegalovirus exposure and HLA in healthy donors. Germline CDR1 is MNHEY and CDR2 is SVGAGI. The CDR3 extends over 16 amino acids. Trimming stripped 1 base from V and 1 base from J, with 8 bases between. PCR amplification relied on 60 Vbeta primers (plus 13 Jbeta primers). Assay: immunoSEQ multiplex PCR; the TCRdb copy retains only in-frame clones and omits some. The data hold about 160,000 clones, with roughly 87% observed a single time. Sequencing was performed on PBMCs. The chain employs TRBV6-5 and TRBJ2-6; D perhaps matches TRBD2 (5 bases). The receptor comes from a girl aged 10 to 17 in good health and CMV-seropositive. CDR3 in DNA: TGTGCCAGCAGTTACTTGCCGGGGTCTGGGGCCAACGTCCTGACTTTC. This sequence encodes CASSYLPGSGANVLTF.